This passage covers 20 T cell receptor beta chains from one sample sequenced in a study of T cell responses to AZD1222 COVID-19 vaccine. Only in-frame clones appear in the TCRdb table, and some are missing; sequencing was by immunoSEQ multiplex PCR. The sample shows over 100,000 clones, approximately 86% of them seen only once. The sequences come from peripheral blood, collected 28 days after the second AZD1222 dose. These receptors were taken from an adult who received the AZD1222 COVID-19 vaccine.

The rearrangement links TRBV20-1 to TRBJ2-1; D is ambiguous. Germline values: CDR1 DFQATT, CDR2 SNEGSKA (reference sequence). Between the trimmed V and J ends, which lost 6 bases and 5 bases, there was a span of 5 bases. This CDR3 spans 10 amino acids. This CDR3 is CSASDNEQFF. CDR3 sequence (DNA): TGCAGTGCGTCGGACAATGAGCAGTTCTTC.

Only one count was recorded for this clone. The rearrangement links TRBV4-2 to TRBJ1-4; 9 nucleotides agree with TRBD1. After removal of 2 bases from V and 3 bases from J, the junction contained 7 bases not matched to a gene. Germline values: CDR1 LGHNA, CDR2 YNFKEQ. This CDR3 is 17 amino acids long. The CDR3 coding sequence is TGTGCCAGCAGCCAATACAGGGGGCTTGCCGCTAATGAAAAACTGTTTTTT. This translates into CASSQYRGLAANEKLFF.

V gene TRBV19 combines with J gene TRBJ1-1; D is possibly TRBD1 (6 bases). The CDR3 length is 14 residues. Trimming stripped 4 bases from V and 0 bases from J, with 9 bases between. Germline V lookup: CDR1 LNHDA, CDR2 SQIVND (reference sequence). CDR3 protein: CASSRTVLNTEAFF. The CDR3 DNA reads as TGTGCCAGTAGTAGGACAGTACTGAACACTGAAGCTTTCTTT. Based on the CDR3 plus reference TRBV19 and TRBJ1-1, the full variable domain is DGGITQSPKYLFRKEGQNVTLSCEQNLNHDAMYWYRQDPGQGLRLIYYSQIVNDFQKGDIAEGYSVSREKKESFPLTVTSAQKNPTAFYLCASSRTVLNTEAFFGQGTRLTVV.

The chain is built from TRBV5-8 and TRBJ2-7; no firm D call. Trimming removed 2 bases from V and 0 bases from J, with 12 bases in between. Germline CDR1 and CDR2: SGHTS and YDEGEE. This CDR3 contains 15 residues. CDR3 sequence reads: CASSFAGRASYEQYF. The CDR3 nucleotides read TGTGCCAGCAGCTTTGCCGGCCGGGCCTCCTACGAGCAGTACTTC.

CDR3 DNA: TGTGCCAGCAGCCAAACAGGGAAAACCTATAATTCACCCCTCCACTTT. Amino acid sequence: CASSQTGKTYNSPLHF. J is TRBJ1-6 and V is TRBV3-1 (or the pseudogene TRBV3-2); a possible D gene is TRBD1 (6 bases). Germline CDR1 LGHDT, CDR2 YNNKEL (reference sequence). This CDR3 has 16 residues. Trimming stripped 2 bases from V and 2 bases from J, with 10 bases between.

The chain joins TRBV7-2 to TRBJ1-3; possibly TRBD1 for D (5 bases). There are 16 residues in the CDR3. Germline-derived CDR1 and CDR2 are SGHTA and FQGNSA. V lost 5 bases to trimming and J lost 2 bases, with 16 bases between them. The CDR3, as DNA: TGTGCCAGCAGCCTAATGCCCGGGACGGCTGGAAACACCATATATTTT. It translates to CASSLMPGTAGNTIYF.

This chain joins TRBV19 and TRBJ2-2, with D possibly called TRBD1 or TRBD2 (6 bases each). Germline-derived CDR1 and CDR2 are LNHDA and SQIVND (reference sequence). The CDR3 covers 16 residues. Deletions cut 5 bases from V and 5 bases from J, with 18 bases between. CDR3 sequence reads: CASSSWRDTMTGELFF. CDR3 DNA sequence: TGTGCCAGTAGTTCTTGGCGGGACACGATGACCGGGGAGCTGTTTTTT. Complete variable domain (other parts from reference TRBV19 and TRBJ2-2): DGGITQSPKYLFRKEGQNVTLSCEQNLNHDAMYWYRQDPGQGLRLIYYSQIVNDFQKGDIAEGYSVSREKKESFPLTVTSAQKNPTAFYLCASSSWRDTMTGELFFGEGSRLTVL.

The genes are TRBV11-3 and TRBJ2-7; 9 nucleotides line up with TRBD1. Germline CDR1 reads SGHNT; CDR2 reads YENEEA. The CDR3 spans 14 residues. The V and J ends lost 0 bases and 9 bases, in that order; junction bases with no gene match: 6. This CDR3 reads CASSLDGQGRRQYF. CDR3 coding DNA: TGTGCCAGCAGCTTAGACGGACAGGGGAGACGGCAGTACTTC.

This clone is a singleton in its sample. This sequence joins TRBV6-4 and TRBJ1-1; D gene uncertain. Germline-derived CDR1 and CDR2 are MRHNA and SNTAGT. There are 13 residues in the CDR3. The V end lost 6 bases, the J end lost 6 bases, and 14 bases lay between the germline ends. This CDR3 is CASSVDLGAEAFF. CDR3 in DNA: TGTGCCAGCAGCGTGGACCTGGGCGCTGAAGCTTTCTTT.

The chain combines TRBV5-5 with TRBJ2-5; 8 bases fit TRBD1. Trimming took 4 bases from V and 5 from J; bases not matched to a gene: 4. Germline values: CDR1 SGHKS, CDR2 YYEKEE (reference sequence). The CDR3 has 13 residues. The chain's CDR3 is CASSLWTGETQYF. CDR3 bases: TGTGCCAGCAGCCTATGGACAGGGGAGACCCAGTACTTC. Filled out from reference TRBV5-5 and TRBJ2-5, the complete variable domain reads DAGVTQSPTHLIKTRGQQVTLRCSPISGHKSVSWYQQVLGQGPQFIFQYYEKEERGRGNFPDRFSARQFPNYSSELNVNALLLGDSALYLCASSLWTGETQYFGPGTRLLVL.

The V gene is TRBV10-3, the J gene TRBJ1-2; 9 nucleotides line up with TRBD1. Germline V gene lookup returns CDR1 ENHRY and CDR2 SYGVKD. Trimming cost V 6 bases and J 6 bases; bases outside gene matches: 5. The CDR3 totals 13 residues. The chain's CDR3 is CAIRDRQGDGYTF. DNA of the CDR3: TGTGCCATCAGGGACCGACAGGGGGATGGCTACACCTTC.

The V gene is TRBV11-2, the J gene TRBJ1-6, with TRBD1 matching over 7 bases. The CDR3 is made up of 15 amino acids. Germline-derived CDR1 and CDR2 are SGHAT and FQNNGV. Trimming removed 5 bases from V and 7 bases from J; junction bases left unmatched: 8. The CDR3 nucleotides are TGTGCCAGCAGCCCAACAGGGGCGCGAAATTCACCCCTCCACTTT. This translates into CASSPTGARNSPLHF.

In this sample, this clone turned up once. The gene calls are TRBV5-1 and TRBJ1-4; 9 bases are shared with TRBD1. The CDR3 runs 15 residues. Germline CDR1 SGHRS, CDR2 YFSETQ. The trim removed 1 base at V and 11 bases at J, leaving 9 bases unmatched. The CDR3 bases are TGCGCCAGCAGCTTGTCCGGAACAGGGGGCGGGAAACTGTTTTTT. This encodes CASSLSGTGGGKLFF.

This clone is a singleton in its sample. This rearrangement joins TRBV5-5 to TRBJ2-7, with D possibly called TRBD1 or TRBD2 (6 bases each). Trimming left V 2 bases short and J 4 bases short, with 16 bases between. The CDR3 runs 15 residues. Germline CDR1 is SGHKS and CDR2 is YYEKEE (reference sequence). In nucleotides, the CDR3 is TGTGCCAGCAGCTTAACGGGGGCCCCAACGTACGAGCAGTACTTC. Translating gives CASSLTGAPTYEQYF.

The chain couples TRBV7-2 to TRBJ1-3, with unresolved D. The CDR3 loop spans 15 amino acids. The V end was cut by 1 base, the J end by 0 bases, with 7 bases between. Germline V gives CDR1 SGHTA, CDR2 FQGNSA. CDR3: CASSLVPDSGNTIYF. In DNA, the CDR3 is TGTGCCAGCAGCTTAGTCCCGGACTCTGGAAACACCATATATTTT.

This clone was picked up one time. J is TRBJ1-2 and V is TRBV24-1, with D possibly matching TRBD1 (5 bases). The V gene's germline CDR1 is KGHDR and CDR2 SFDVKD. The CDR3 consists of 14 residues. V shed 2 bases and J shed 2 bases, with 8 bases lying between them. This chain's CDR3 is CATSDWGRNYGYTF. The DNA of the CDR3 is TGTGCCACCAGTGATTGGGGACGGAACTATGGCTACACCTTC.

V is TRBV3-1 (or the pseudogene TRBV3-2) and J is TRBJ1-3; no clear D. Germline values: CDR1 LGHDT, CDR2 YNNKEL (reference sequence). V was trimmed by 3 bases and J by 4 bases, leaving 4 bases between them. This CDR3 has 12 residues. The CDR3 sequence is CASSQQGNTIYF. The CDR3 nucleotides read TGTGCCAGCAGCCAGCAAGGAAACACCATATATTTT.

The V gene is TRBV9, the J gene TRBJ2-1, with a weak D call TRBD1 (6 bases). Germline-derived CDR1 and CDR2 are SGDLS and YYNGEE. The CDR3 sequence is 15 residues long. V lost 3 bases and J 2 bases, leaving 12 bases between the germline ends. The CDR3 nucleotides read TGTGCCAGCAGCGCTACAGGGAGCCCCTACAATGAGCAGTTCTTC. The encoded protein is CASSATGSPYNEQFF. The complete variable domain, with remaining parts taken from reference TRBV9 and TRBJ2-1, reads DSGVTQTPKHLITATGQRVTLRCSPRSGDLSVYWYQQSLDQGLQFLIQYYNGEERAKGNILERFSAQQFPDLHSELNLSSLELGDSALYFCASSATGSPYNEQFFGPGTRLTVL.

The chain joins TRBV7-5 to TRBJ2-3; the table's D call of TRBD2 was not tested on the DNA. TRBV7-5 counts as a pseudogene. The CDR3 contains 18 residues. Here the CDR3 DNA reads TGTGTCAGAAGCTTACGGACTAGCGGTGCTGGGGGCACAGATACGCAGTATTTT. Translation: CVRSLRTSGAGGTDTQYF.

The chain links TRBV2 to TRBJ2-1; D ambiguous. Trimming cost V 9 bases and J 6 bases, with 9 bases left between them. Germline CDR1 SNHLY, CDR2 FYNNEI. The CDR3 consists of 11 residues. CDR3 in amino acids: CASPGANEQFF. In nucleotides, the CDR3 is TGTGCCAGTCCGGGTGCCAATGAGCAGTTCTTC.